The 13 T cell receptor beta chains in this list originate from one sample, sequenced in a study of blood T cell repertoires in COVID-19. Using immunoSEQ multiplex PCR, the repertoire was profiled, and TCRdb retains in-frame clones only, with some absent. The table lists 250,000 to 350,000 clones, 75% to 90% of them singletons, with about 6% in the top ten. The sequencing sample was made of peripheral blood. These receptors were taken from a woman in her forties or fifties with COVID-19, enrolled during active disease.

V gene TRBV7-9 combines with J gene TRBJ1-2, with 7 bases identical to TRBD1. The germline V gene has CDR1 SEHNR and CDR2 FQNEAQ (reference sequence). V dropped 1 base and J dropped 2; count of bases not matched to a gene: 7. This CDR3 region has 16 residues. CDR3 coding DNA: TGTGCCAGCAGCTTAGTATTTGGGACAGCAAACTATGGCTACACCTTC. Amino acid sequence: CASSLVFGTANYGYTF.

This chain links TRBV11-2 with TRBJ2-2; TRBD1 is a possible D gene (6 bases). The germline V gene has CDR1 SGHAT and CDR2 FQNNGV. This CDR3 comprises 13 residues. V lost 1 base and J lost 9, with 9 bases in between. CDR3 residues: CASSLVGARELFF. The CDR3 DNA reads as TGTGCCAGCAGCTTAGTGGGGGCTAGGGAGCTGTTTTTT.

The chain employs TRBV7-8 and TRBJ1-2; perhaps TRBD1 as D (5 bases). CDR3 size: 15 residues. CDR1 and CDR2 (germline): SGHVS, FQNEAQ. Between the trimmed V and J ends, which lost 5 bases and 8 bases, there was a span of 21 bases. This CDR3 reads CASSPSALGGAGYTF. Written as DNA, the CDR3 is TGTGCCAGCAGCCCCTCAGCCCTGGGAGGGGCAGGCTACACCTTC.

The rearrangement joins TRBV29-1 to TRBJ1-2; 8 bases line up with TRBD1. CDR1 and CDR2 from the germline V gene are SQVTM and ANQGSEA. CDR3 length: 13 residues. V was clipped by 7 bases and J by 2 bases; unmatched bases: 6. The CDR3 DNA follows: TGCAGCGACGACGGACAGGGAAACTATGGCTACACCTTC. It specifies CSDDGQGNYGYTF.

This clone was counted only a few times. V usage is TRBV5-6 and J usage is TRBJ1-2; 8 bases align to TRBD1. The germline V gene has CDR1 SGHDT and CDR2 YYEEEE. The CDR3 is made up of 15 amino acids. V shed 4 bases and J 6 bases; nucleotides not matched to a gene: 11. In DNA form, the CDR3 reads TGTGCCAGCAGCCCCCGGACAGGGAATTGGCATGGCTACACCTTC. It is translated as CASSPRTGNWHGYTF.

The chain links TRBV21-1 to TRBJ2-1; TRBD1 is the table's D call and was not checked against the DNA. TRBV21-1 is recorded as a pseudogene. CDR3 size: 16 residues. CDR3 residues: CASSSRRRDSYNEQFF. The CDR3 DNA reads TGTGCCAGCAGCTCCAGAAGGCGGGACAGTTACAATGAGCAGTTCTTC.

This clone was seen just once. The chain employs TRBV6-5 and TRBJ1-1; 7 positions agree with TRBD1. Germline lookup yields CDR1 MNHEY and CDR2 SVGAGI. The V gene end was trimmed by 6 bases and the J gene end by 7 bases; junction bases not matched to a gene: 5. This CDR3 has 12 residues. CDR3 loop: CASSGTAIEAFF. CDR3 nucleotide sequence: TGTGCCAGCAGCGGGACAGCCATTGAAGCTTTCTTT.

CDR3 residues: CATSRAGTSGRASGNEQFF. Here the CDR3 DNA reads TGTGCCACCAGCAGAGCAGGTACTAGCGGGAGGGCCTCAGGCAATGAGCAGTTCTTC. The chain has TRBV15 and TRBJ2-1; 13 bases map to TRBD2. Germline V gene sequence: CDR1 LNHNV, CDR2 YYDKDF (reference sequence). This CDR3 is 19 amino acids long. After removal of 1 base from V and 6 bases from J, the junction contained 12 bases not matched to a gene. Full variable domain (rest looked up from reference TRBV15 and TRBJ2-1): DAMVIQNPRYQVTQFGKPVTLSCSQTLNHNVMYWYQQKSSQAPKLLFHYYDKDFNNEADTPDNFQSRRPNTSFCFLDIRSPGLGDTAMYLCATSRAGTSGRASGNEQFFGPGTRLTVL.

The V call is TRBV6-2 or TRBV6-3, the J call TRBJ2-5, with TRBD2 matching over 8 bases. In germline, CDR1 is MNHEY, CDR2 SVGEGT. The V segment lost 0 bases and the J segment 5 bases; nucleotides outside the gene matches: 8. The length of the CDR3 is 16 residues. CDR3 sequence (DNA): TGTGCCAGCAGTTACTCTTCTAGCGGGCGTAGGGAGACCCAGTACTTC. Protein: CASSYSSSGRRETQYF.

A remark on this clone: The DNA is omitted, as the CDR3 cannot be located on it reliably, and the CDR3 follows TCRdb's listing. CDR3 residues: CASSTHSQVLIAISPSIF. V usage is TRBV6-2 or TRBV6-3 and J usage is TRBJ1-5; no DNA check was done on the table's D call, TRBD1. Germline CDR1 is MNHEY and CDR2 is SVGEGT. The CDR3 length is 18 residues, termini included.

This clone has just one count. The chain is built from TRBV11-3 and TRBJ1-3; 7 bases line up with TRBD1. CDR1 is SGHNT, CDR2 YENEEA, per germline. This CDR3 region has 15 residues. V trimming: 3 bases; J trimming: 3 bases; junction bases outside the gene matches: 5. The CDR3 region has the DNA TGTGCCAGCAGCTTCAGGACAGGAGGTGGAAACACCATATATTTT. It translates to CASSFRTGGGNTIYF.

The rearrangement joins TRBV6-5 to TRBJ1-1; D is possibly TRBD1 (5 bases). Germline V CDR1 and CDR2: MNHEY, SVGAGI. V lost 4 bases to trimming and J lost 1 base, with 13 bases between them. This CDR3 comprises 15 residues. CDR3 residues: CASSSGHRANTEAFF. The CDR3 DNA reads as TGTGCCAGCAGTTCCGGACACAGAGCGAACACTGAAGCTTTCTTT.

This chain links TRBV7-2 with TRBJ1-2, with D possibly TRBD1 on 6 matching bases. V was clipped by 5 bases and J by 4 bases, with 20 bases between them. This CDR3 contains 16 residues. The germline gives CDR1 SGHTA, CDR2 FQGNSA. The CDR3 sequence is CASSPRGGAEGYGYTF. The CDR3, as DNA: TGTGCCAGCAGCCCTAGGGGGGGGGCAGAAGGCTATGGCTACACCTTC.